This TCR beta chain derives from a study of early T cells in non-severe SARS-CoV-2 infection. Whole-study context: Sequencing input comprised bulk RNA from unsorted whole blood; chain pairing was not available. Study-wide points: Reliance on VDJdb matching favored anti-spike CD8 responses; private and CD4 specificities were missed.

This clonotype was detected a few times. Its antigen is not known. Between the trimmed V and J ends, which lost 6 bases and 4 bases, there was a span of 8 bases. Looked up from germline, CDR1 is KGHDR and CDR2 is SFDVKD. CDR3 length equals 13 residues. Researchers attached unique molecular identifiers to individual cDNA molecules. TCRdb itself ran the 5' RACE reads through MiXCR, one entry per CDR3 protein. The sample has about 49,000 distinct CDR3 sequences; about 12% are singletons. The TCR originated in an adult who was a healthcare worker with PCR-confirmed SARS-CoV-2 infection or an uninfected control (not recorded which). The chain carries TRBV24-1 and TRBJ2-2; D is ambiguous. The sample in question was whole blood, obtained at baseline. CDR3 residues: CATSFPFTGELFF. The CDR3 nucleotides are TGTGCCACCAGTTTCCCCTTCACCGGGGAGCTGTTTTTT.